Sequencing of this T cell receptor (beta chain) was carried out in a study of shared clonotypes between healthy human individuals. Study information: Plates per donor: three CD4 naive, three CD4 memory, two CD8 naive, one CD8 memory.

Whole-study results and caveats: Only blood samples were collected, and tissue repertoires likely differ.

V gave up 5 bases and J gave up 1 base; unmatched junction bases: 7. The CDR3 consists of 16 residues. The germline gives CDR1 SEHNR, CDR2 FQNEAQ (reference sequence). The repertoire was sequenced with immunoSEQ multiplex PCR; TCRdb's copy has only in-frame clones and lacks some. The table has around 1.5 million clones, 95% to 99% seen once; the top ten hold roughly 0.45%. About this clone: The target antigen is unknown.

Source material: naive CD4+ T cells sorted from blood. Specified subset: CD45RA+ positively selected. This TCR derives from a man aged 25 to 40 in good health. V is TRBV7-9 and J is TRBJ2-7; 11 positions match TRBD2. The CDR3: CASSTLAGVGSYEQYF. CDR3 coding DNA: TGTGCCAGCAGCACACTAGCGGGAGTAGGGTCCTACGAGCAGTACTTC.